This T cell receptor beta chain comes out of a study of blood T cells in healthy people across ages. This clonotype was found many times. A second PCR of 7 to 11 cycles used a sample-barcoded 5' primer and a J-beta primer mix. Through a template-switch adaptor with 12 random nucleotides, each cDNA molecule received a tag. TCRdb fed the 5' RACE reads into MiXCR, producing one record per CDR3 protein. Of about 1,600,000 distinct CDR3 sequences in the sample, around 39% were seen once. Material: blood. The sequence was collected from a woman aged 18-29 years in good health.

The CDR3 DNA sequence: TGCAGTGCTAGAGGAGATAGCGGGGGGACCTTCAATGAGCAGTTCTTC. It translates to CSARGDSGGTFNEQFF. This sequence joins TRBV20-1 and TRBJ2-1, with 10 bases fitting TRBD2. The germline gives CDR1 DFQATT, CDR2 SNEGSKA (reference sequence). The V and J ends lost 1 base and 6 bases, in that order; junction bases with no gene match: 9. The CDR3 sequence is 16 residues long.